This T cell receptor beta chain emerged from a study of regulatory T cells in long-lasting Graves disease. The authors built TCR beta libraries using iRepertoire HTBI primers and Arm-PCR of CDR3 regions. MiXCR, run by TCRdb on the multiplex PCR reads, gives a single entry per CDR3 protein. The table lists 400,000 to 600,000 distinct CDR3 sequences, roughly 21% of them singletons. Germline CDR1 and CDR2: MDHEN and SYDVKM. V was trimmed by 3 bases and J by 7 bases, leaving 9 bases between them. CDR3 length equals 12 residues. This clonotype was seen many times. Specified time point: persistent/refractory GD, antithyroid drugs over 5 years with positive TRAb. RNA extracted from PBMCs served as the sequencing template.

The TCR originated in a female donor with Graves disease. Source: peripheral blood mononuclear cells (PBMCs), taken when the disease was refractory, from a patient treated with antithyroid drugs. The chain is built from TRBV28 and TRBJ2-5, with D possibly matching TRBD2 (5 bases). CDR3 loop: CASSLERRTQYF. For the CDR3, the DNA is TGTGCCAGCAGTTTGGAGCGGAGGACCCAGTACTTC.